This T cell receptor (beta chain) was documented in a study of T cell responses to AZD1222 COVID-19 vaccine. Points from the study as a whole: Repertoire sampling was restricted to post-peak T cell response timepoints.

Combined were second doses at about 4 or about 12 weeks. In germline, CDR1 is SGHRS, CDR2 YFSETQ. This CDR3 is 16 amino acids long. The V end was cut by 3 bases, the J end by 4 bases, with 19 bases between. Note on this clone: Its cognate antigen is unknown.

Data came from immunoSEQ multiplex PCR; TCRdb stores just in-frame clones and leaves some out. The sample lists about 270,000 clones; 90% to 95% were seen once. V usage is TRBV5-1 and J usage is TRBJ2-5; tentative D call: TRBD1 (5 bases). This TCR derives from an adult who received the AZD1222 COVID-19 vaccine. The specimen was peripheral blood, collected 28 days after the second AZD1222 dose. CDR3 sequence (DNA): TGCGCCAGCAGCTGGGGTCTGGACATTGGGTCAGAGACCCAGTACTTC. Residues: CASSWGLDIGSETQYF.